These 27 T cell receptor beta chains came from one sample sequenced in a study of cytomegalovirus exposure and HLA in healthy donors. Both 60 Vbeta primers and 13 Jbeta primers went into the PCR. Libraries were prepared by immunoSEQ multiplex PCR; TCRdb keeps only in-frame clonotypes and omits some of them. The sample has around 150,000 clones, more than 70% seen once; the top ten hold under 2.5%. The source material was PBMCs. The receptors shown here come from a man aged 30-40 years in good health and CMV-seronegative.

The chain has TRBV18 and TRBJ2-1; 9 bases align to TRBD2. This CDR3 contains 15 residues. In germline, CDR1 is KGHSH, CDR2 LQKENI. V lost 1 base, J lost 8 bases, and 6 bases stayed unmatched. The CDR3 region is CASSPLREGRDEQFF. CDR3 coding DNA: TGTGCCAGCTCACCACTGCGGGAGGGCCGTGATGAGCAGTTCTTC. Full variable domain (remainder filled in from reference TRBV18 and TRBJ2-1): NAGVMQNPRHLVRRRGQEARLRCSPMKGHSHVYWYRQLPEEGLKFMVYLQKENIIDESGMPKERFSAEFPKEGPSILRIQQVVRGDSAAYFCASSPLREGRDEQFFGPGTRLTVL.

This chain links TRBV11-1 with TRBJ2-7, with a weak D call TRBD1 (5 bases). Trimming left V 3 bases short and J 2 bases short, with 11 bases between. From germline, CDR1 is SGHAT and CDR2 FQDESV (reference sequence). The CDR3 loop spans 14 amino acids. CDR3 coding DNA: TGTGCCAGCAGCTTGACGGACATCACCTACGAGCAGTACTTC. It is translated as CASSLTDITYEQYF. Together with reference TRBV11-1 and TRBJ2-7, the CDR3 gives the full variable domain: EAEVAQSPRYKITEKSQAVAFWCDPISGHATLYWYRQILGQGPELLVQFQDESVVDDSQLPKDRFSAERLKGVDSTLKIQPAELGDSAMYLCASSLTDITYEQYFGPGTRLTVT.

This clone was detected only once. V and J are TRBV9 and TRBJ2-7, with 9 positions matching TRBD2. V was clipped by 0 bases and J by 7 bases; unmatched bases: 5. CDR3 length: 14 residues. The germline V gene has CDR1 SGDLS and CDR2 YYNGEE. CDR3 nucleotides: TGTGCCAGCAGCGTAGGTAGCGGGAGTGAAGAGCAGTACTTC. This encodes CASSVGSGSEEQYF.

The chain combines TRBV2 with TRBJ2-4, with D tentatively TRBD1 (5 bases). CDR3 size: 18 residues. V was shortened by 2 bases and J by 0 bases, with 17 bases between the two germline ends. CDR1 and CDR2 (germline): SNHLY, FYNNEI. CDR3 in amino acids: CASSEFRQRDLAKNIQYF. The CDR3 region has the DNA TGTGCCAGCAGTGAATTTCGACAGCGTGACCTAGCCAAAAACATTCAGTACTTC.

The CDR3 here is CASSEIWLQGLEETQYF. In nucleotides, the CDR3 is TGTGCCAGCAGTGAAATCTGGTTACAGGGGTTAGAAGAGACCCAGTACTTC. The chain links TRBV6-1 to TRBJ2-5; 7 bases map to TRBD1. This CDR3 is 17 amino acids long. Trimming took 2 bases from V and 3 from J; bases not matched to a gene: 12. CDR1 and CDR2 (germline): MNHNS, SASEGT.

This chain uses TRBV6-6 with TRBJ2-2, with 11 bases that match TRBD1. Germline V gene data show CDR1 as MNHNY and CDR2 as SVGAGI (reference sequence). After removal of 7 bases from V and 5 bases from J, the junction contained 3 bases not matched to a gene. There are 14 residues in the CDR3. The CDR3 reads CASKDRGRTGELFF. CDR3 nucleotide sequence: TGTGCCAGCAAGGACAGGGGGCGGACCGGGGAGCTGTTTTTT.

This rearrangement joins TRBV21-1 to TRBJ2-7; the table's TRBD1 call for D was not verified on the DNA. TRBV21-1 is a pseudogene locus. This CDR3 is built from 13 residues. CDR3 nucleotides: TGTGCCAGCAGCAGGGCCAGAGCCTACGAGCAGTACTTC. The encoded protein is CASSRARAYEQYF.

The V gene is TRBV7-9, the J gene TRBJ2-7, with 11 bases matching TRBD1. Per germline, CDR1 SEHNR and CDR2 FQNEAQ (reference sequence). J was trimmed by 0 bases and V by 1 base; bases with no gene match: 2. The CDR3 covers 16 residues. CDR3 sequence (DNA): TGTGCCAGCAGCTTAGGTGGGACAGGGGGCTCCTACGAGCAGTACTTC. Protein: CASSLGGTGGSYEQYF.

The chain is built from TRBV5-1 and TRBJ2-7; D might be TRBD1 (6 bases). CDR3 length equals 17 residues. The ends were cut back, 4 bases at V and 4 bases at J, with 24 bases in the middle. Germline CDR1 SGHRS, CDR2 YFSETQ. As DNA, the CDR3 is TGCGCCAGCAGCCCAAGCACAAAAGTGGACAGTCTGTACGAGCAGTACTTC. It yields the protein CASSPSTKVDSLYEQYF. Full variable domain (remainder filled in from reference TRBV5-1 and TRBJ2-7): KAGVTQTPRYLIKTRGQQVTLSCSPISGHRSVSWYQQTPGQGLQFLFEYFSETQRNKGNFPGRFSGRQFSNSRSEMNVSTLELGDSALYLCASSPSTKVDSLYEQYFGPGTRLTVT.

V is TRBV4-2 and J is TRBJ2-5; TRBD2 aligns across 7 bases. The J segment lost 5 bases and the V segment lost 4 bases, leaving 4 bases of the junction unmatched. There are 13 residues in the CDR3. CDR1 and CDR2 (germline): LGHNA, YNFKEQ. This CDR3 reads CASSRGGYETQYF. The CDR3 DNA is TGTGCCAGCAGCCGGGGGGGGTATGAGACCCAGTACTTC.

This chain uses TRBV27 with TRBJ2-7, with TRBD2 matching 12 bases. Trimming at V came to 5 bases and at J to 1 base, leaving 3 bases not matched to a gene. The germline V gene has CDR1 MNHEY and CDR2 SMNVEV (reference sequence). The CDR3 extends over 15 amino acids. The CDR3 DNA is TGTGCCAGCAGTCTAGCGGGAGGGGAATCCTACGAGCAGTACTTC. Its translation is CASSLAGGESYEQYF.

The genes are TRBV6-6 and TRBJ2-2; TRBD2 agrees at 10 bases. This CDR3 region has 15 residues. V was clipped by 0 bases and J by 8 bases; unmatched bases: 3. Germline lookup yields CDR1 MNHNY and CDR2 SVGAGI (reference sequence). In nucleotides, the CDR3 is TGTGCCAGCAGTTACTCTAGCGGGAGGAAGGGGGAGCTGTTTTTT. It yields the protein CASSYSSGRKGELFF.

This clone has more than one count but fewer than ten. The gene calls are TRBV9 and TRBJ1-2, with unresolved D. The germline gives CDR1 SGDLS, CDR2 YYNGEE. The CDR3 consists of 12 residues. Trimming took 1 base from V and 3 from J, leaving 4 bases between them. The CDR3 region is CASSVRDYGYTF. DNA of the CDR3: TGTGCCAGCAGCGTACGAGACTATGGCTACACCTTC.

This clone was picked up a small number of times. CDR3 DNA sequence: TGTGCCAGCAGTTACCCGCAGGCCTCTCATCAGCCCCAGCATTTT. Protein: CASSYPQASHQPQHF. This sequence joins TRBV6-5 and TRBJ1-5; no clear D. CDR3 length: 15 residues. Trimming took off 2 bases at V and 5 bases at J, with 13 bases between the two ends. In germline, CDR1 is MNHEY, CDR2 SVGAGI.

This clone was seen just once. The rearrangement links TRBV20-1 to TRBJ2-5, with D hard to call. This CDR3 region has 11 residues. The germline CDR1 and CDR2 sequences are DFQATT and SNEGSKA (reference sequence). Deletions cut 3 bases from V and 5 bases from J, with 7 bases between. Here the CDR3 DNA reads TGCAGTGCTAGCGGGTGGGAGACCCAGTACTTC. It is translated as CSASGWETQYF.

The V call is TRBV5-6, the J call TRBJ2-7; TRBD2 aligns across 8 bases. V shed 2 bases, J shed 5 bases, and the junction held 3 bases outside the gene matches. Germline CDR1 reads SGHDT; CDR2 reads YYEEEE. The CDR3 is made up of 13 amino acids. The CDR3 bases are TGTGCCAGCAGCTTAGCGGGAGCGCACGAGCAGTACTTC. This translates into CASSLAGAHEQYF. Looking up the rest from reference TRBV5-6 and TRBJ2-7 gives the full variable domain: DAGVTQSPTHLIKTRGQQVTLRCSPKSGHDTVSWYQQALGQGPQFIFQYYEEEERQRGNFPDRFSGHQFPNYSSELNVNALLLGDSALYLCASSLAGAHEQYFGPGTRLTVT.

V and J are TRBV27 and TRBJ2-7; 9 nucleotides match TRBD2. V shed 3 bases, J shed 2 bases, and the junction held 14 bases outside the gene matches. There are 18 residues in the CDR3. Germline CDR1 is MNHEY and CDR2 is SMNVEV (reference sequence). This CDR3 is CASSFSSGGRAGTYEQYF. The CDR3 coding sequence is TGTGCCAGCAGTTTCTCTTCTGGCGGGAGGGCAGGGACCTACGAGCAGTACTTC.

This clone appeared a few times. V and J are TRBV28 and TRBJ2-7; the D gene is possibly TRBD1 (5 bases). The CDR3 consists of 16 residues. With 3 bases removed from V and 2 bases from J, the gap between germline ends came to 17 bases. Germline-derived CDR1 and CDR2 are MDHEN and SYDVKM. The CDR3 DNA reads TGTGCCAGCAGTTTTCAAGGGGCCACCACGACCTACGAGCAGTACTTC. Its protein product is CASSFQGATTTYEQYF.

This clone appeared a single time. The chain recombines TRBV5-1 with TRBJ2-1; D uncertain. The CDR3 is made up of 13 amino acids. Germline V CDR1 and CDR2: SGHRS, YFSETQ. Trimming removed 7 bases at V and 5 bases at J, with 13 bases between. The CDR3 coding sequence is TGCGCCAGCGTCCGCGGAGTCGACAATGAGCAGTTCTTC. Translation gives CASVRGVDNEQFF.

The chain has TRBV5-1 and TRBJ1-3, with D uncertain. Trimming pared 0 bases from V and 4 bases from J, leaving 8 bases between. Germline assignment: CDR1 SGHRS and CDR2 YFSETQ. The CDR3 loop spans 14 amino acids. CDR3 loop: CASSLGAEGNTIYF. The CDR3 bases are TGCGCCAGCAGCTTGGGGGCCGAGGGAAACACCATATATTTT.

Here the CDR3 DNA reads TGCAGTCCCATAGCCAAAAACATTCAGTACTTC. Its protein product is CSPIAKNIQYF. The chain couples TRBV20-1 to TRBJ2-4; D is unclear. The ends were cut back, 8 bases at V and 0 bases at J, with 5 bases in the middle. This CDR3 has 11 residues. Germline V gene data show CDR1 as DFQATT and CDR2 as SNEGSKA (reference sequence).

The chain has TRBV27 and TRBJ2-5; TRBD2 aligns across 8 bases. CDR3 length: 15 amino acids. Germline loops: CDR1 MNHEY, CDR2 SMNVEV (reference sequence). The V and J ends lost 5 bases and 4 bases, in that order; junction bases with no gene match: 9. CDR3 sequence: CASSRREGRRETQYF. The CDR3 DNA reads as TGTGCCAGCAGTCGACGGGAGGGCCGAAGAGAGACCCAGTACTTC.

The chain couples TRBV11-2 to TRBJ2-7; 12 bases line up with TRBD2. The V segment lost 5 bases and the J segment 1 base; nucleotides outside the gene matches: 6. CDR1 SGHAT and CDR2 FQNNGV come from the germline V gene. This CDR3 has 16 residues. The CDR3 is CASSPSSGRGSYEQYF. The DNA for the CDR3 is TGTGCCAGCAGCCCCTCTAGCGGGAGGGGGTCCTACGAGCAGTACTTC.

The chain has TRBV7-9 and TRBJ1-1; unclear D gene. This CDR3 spans 13 amino acids. Germline values: CDR1 SEHNR, CDR2 FQNEAQ (reference sequence). V was trimmed by 2 bases and J by 2 bases, leaving 6 bases between them. The DNA for the CDR3 is TGTGCCAGCAGCTTACTAGGTAACACTGAAGCTTTCTTT. Translation gives CASSLLGNTEAFF.

The chain links TRBV7-9 to TRBJ2-5; TRBD2 is a possible D gene (6 bases). The CDR3 length is 13 residues. Trimming shortened V by 8 bases and J by 2 bases, and 12 bases separated the two germline ends. Germline-derived CDR1 and CDR2 are SEHNR and FQNEAQ (reference sequence). CDR3: CASRERVQETQYF. The CDR3 DNA reads as TGTGCCAGCCGGGAGAGAGTTCAAGAGACCCAGTACTTC. Variable domain in full (rest from reference TRBV7-9 and TRBJ2-5): DTGVSQNPRHKITKRGQNVTFRCDPISEHNRLYWYRQTLGQGPEFLTYFQNEAQLEKSRLLSDRFSAERPKGSFSTLEIQRTEQGDSAMYLCASRERVQETQYFGPGTRLLVL.

V is TRBV6-6 and J is TRBJ1-1; D is ambiguous. Germline V gene sequence: CDR1 MNHNY, CDR2 SVGAGI (reference sequence). The V end lost 0 bases, the J end lost 8 bases, and 16 bases lay between the germline ends. The CDR3 consists of 15 residues. CDR3 amino acids: CASSYSSTVNKEAFF. DNA of the CDR3: TGTGCCAGCAGTTACTCGAGTACGGTGAATAAGGAAGCTTTCTTT.

The chain carries TRBV19 and TRBJ1-3; D is possibly TRBD1 (6 bases). The V and J ends lost 7 bases and 5 bases respectively, with 15 bases between them. The CDR3 spans 14 residues. Germline assignment: CDR1 LNHDA and CDR2 SQIVND (reference sequence). CDR3 coding DNA: TGTGCCAGTACCCCGCCGGGACAAAGAAACACCATATATTTT. This translates into CASTPPGQRNTIYF.